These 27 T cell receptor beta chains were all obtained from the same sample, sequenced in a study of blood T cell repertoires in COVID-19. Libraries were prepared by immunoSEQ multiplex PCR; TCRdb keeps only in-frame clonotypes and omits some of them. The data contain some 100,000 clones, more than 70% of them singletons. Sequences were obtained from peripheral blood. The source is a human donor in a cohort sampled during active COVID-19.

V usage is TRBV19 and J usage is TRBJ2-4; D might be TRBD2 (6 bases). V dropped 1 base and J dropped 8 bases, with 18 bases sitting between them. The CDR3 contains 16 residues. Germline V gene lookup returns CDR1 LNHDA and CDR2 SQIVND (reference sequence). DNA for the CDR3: TGTGCCAGTAGTATAGCCCCCAGCAGGGAGGCAGACATTCAGTACTTC. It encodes CASSIAPSREADIQYF.

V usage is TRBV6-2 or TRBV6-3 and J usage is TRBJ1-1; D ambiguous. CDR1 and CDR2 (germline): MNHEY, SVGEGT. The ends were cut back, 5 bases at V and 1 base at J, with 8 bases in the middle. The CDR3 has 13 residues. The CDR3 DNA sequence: TGTGCCAGCAGTCAACTCGGGAACACTGAAGCTTTCTTT. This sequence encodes CASSQLGNTEAFF.

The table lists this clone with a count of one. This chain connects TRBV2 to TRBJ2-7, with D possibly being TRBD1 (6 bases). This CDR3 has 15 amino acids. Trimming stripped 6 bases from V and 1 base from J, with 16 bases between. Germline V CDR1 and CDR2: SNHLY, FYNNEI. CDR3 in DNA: TGTGCCAGCAGCGATTGGACAGCTAAATCCTACGAGCAGTACTTC. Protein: CASSDWTAKSYEQYF.

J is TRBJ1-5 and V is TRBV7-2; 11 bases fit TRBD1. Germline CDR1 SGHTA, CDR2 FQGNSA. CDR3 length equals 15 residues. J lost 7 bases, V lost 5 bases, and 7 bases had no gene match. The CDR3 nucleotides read TGTGCCAGCAGCCAAGGACAGGGGGCTGGGCAGCCCCAGCATTTT. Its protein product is CASSQGQGAGQPQHF.

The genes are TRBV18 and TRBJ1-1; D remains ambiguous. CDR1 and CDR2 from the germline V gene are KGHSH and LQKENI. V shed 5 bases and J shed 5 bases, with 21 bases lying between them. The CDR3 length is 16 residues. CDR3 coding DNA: TGTGCCAGCTCAACCACCTTCGACACCTCGGGGACTGAAGCTTTCTTT. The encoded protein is CASSTTFDTSGTEAFF.

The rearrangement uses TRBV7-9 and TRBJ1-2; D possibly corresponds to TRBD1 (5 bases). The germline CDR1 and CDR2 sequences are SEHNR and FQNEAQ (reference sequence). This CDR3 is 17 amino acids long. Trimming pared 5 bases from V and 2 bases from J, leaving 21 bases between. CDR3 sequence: CASSEIPSGRQNYGYTF. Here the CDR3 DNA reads TGTGCCAGCAGCGAAATACCATCTGGGCGACAGAACTATGGCTACACCTTC.

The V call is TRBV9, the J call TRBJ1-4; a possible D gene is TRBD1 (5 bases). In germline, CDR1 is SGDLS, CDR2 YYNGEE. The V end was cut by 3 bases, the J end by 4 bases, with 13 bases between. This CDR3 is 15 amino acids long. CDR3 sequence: CASSAGGVFNEKLFF. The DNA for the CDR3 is TGTGCCAGCAGCGCCGGAGGGGTATTTAATGAAAAACTGTTTTTT.

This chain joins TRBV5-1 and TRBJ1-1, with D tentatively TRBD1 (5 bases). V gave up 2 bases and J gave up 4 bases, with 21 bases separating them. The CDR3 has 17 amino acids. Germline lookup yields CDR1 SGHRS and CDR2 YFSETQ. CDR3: CASSLFSTARVSTEAFF. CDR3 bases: TGCGCCAGCAGCTTATTTTCGACAGCAAGGGTGAGCACTGAAGCTTTCTTT. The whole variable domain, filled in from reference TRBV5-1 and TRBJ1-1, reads KAGVTQTPRYLIKTRGQQVTLSCSPISGHRSVSWYQQTPGQGLQFLFEYFSETQRNKGNFPGRFSGRQFSNSRSEMNVSTLELGDSALYLCASSLFSTARVSTEAFFGQGTRLTVV.

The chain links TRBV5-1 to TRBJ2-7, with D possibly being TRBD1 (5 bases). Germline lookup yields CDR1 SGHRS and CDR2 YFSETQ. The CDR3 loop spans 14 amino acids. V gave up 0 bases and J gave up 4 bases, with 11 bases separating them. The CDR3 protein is CASSLGGRAYEQYF. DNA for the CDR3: TGCGCCAGCAGCTTGGGTGGCAGGGCGTACGAGCAGTACTTC.

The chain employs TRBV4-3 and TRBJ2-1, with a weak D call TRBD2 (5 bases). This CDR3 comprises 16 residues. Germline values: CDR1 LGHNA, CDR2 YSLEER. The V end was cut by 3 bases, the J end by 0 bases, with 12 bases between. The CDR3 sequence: CASSHETGSSYNEQFF. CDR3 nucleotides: TGCGCCAGCAGCCACGAGACGGGGAGCTCCTACAATGAGCAGTTCTTC.

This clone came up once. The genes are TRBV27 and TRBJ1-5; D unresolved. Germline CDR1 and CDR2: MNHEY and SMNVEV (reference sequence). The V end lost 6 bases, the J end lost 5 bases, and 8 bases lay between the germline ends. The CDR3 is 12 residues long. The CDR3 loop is CASREAHQPQHF. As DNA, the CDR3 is TGTGCCAGCAGGGAGGCCCATCAGCCCCAGCATTTT.

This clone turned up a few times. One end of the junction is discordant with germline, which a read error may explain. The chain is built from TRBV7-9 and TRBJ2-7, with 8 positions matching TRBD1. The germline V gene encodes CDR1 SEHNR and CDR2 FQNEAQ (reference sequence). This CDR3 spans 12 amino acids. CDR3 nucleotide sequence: TGTGCCAGCAGCCCTACACCGGGACAGGAGCTCTTC. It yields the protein CASSPTPGQELF.

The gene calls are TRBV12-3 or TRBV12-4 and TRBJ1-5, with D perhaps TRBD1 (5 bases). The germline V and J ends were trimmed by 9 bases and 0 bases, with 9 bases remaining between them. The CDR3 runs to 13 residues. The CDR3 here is CASTGYSNQPQHF. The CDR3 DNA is TGTGCCAGTACAGGCTATAGCAATCAGCCCCAGCATTTT.

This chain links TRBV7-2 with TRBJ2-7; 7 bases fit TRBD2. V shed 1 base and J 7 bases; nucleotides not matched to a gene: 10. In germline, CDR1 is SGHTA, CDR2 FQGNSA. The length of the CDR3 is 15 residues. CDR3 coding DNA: TGTGCCAGCAGCTTAGACCCCACGGGGGGTCGTGAGCAGTACTTC. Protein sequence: CASSLDPTGGREQYF.

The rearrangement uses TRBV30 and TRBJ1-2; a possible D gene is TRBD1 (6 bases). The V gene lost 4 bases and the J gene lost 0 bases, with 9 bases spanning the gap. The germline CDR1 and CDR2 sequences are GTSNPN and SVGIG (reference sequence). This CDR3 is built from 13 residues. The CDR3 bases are TGTGCCTGGATTGGGGGCGCTAACTATGGCTACACCTTC. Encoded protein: CAWIGGANYGYTF.

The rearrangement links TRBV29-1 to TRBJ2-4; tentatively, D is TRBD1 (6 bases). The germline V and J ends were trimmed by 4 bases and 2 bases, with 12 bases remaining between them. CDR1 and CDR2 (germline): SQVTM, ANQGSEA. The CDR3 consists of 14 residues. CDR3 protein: CSVGLGQPKNIQYF. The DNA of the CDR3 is TGCAGCGTTGGGCTCGGACAGCCCAAAAACATTCAGTACTTC. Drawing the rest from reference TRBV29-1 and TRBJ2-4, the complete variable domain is SAVISQKPSRDICQRGTSLTIQCQVDSQVTMMFWYRQQPGQSLTLIATANQGSEATYESGFVIDKFPISRPNLTFSTLTVSNMSPEDSSIYLCSVGLGQPKNIQYFGAGTRLSVL.

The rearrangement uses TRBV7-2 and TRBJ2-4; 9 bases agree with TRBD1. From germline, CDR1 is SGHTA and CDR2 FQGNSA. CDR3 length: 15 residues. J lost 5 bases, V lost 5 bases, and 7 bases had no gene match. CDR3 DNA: TGTGCCAGCAGCGCGCCGGGACAGGGACAAAACATTCAGTACTTC. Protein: CASSAPGQGQNIQYF.

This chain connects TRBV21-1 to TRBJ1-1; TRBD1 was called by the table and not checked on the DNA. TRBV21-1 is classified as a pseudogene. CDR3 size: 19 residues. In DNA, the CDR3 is TGTGCCAGCAGCAACGTTGGAAGCAGAACAGTTTCATCGGACACTGAAGCTTTCTTT. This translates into CASSNVGSRTVSSDTEAFF.

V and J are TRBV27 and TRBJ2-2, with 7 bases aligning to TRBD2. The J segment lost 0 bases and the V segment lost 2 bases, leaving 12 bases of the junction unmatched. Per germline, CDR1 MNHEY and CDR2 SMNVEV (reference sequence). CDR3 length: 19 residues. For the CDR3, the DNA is TGTGCCAGCAGTTTACTGCCCCCCCGGGCGGGGGCGAACACCGGGGAGCTGTTTTTT. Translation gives CASSLLPPRAGANTGELFF.

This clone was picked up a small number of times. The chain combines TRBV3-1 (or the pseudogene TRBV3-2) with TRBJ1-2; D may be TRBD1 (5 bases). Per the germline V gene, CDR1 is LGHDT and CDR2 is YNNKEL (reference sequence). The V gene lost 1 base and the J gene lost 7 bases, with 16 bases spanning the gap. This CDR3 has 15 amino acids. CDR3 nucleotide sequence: TGTGCCAGCAGCCAAGTTGAAGGGGTTTGGGGTGGCTACACCTTC. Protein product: CASSQVEGVWGGYTF.

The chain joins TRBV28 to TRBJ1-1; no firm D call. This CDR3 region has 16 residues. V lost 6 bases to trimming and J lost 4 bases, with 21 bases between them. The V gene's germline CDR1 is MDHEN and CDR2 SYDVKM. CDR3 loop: CASRRPLGGLSTEAFF. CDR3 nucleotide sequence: TGTGCCAGCAGACGACCCCTAGGAGGGCTGAGCACTGAAGCTTTCTTT.

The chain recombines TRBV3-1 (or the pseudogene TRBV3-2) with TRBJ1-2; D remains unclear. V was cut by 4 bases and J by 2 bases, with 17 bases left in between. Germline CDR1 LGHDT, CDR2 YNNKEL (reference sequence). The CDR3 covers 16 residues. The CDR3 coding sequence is TGTGCCAGCAGCCCGTCCCCCGGGGATATAAACTATGGCTACACCTTC. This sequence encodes CASSPSPGDINYGYTF.

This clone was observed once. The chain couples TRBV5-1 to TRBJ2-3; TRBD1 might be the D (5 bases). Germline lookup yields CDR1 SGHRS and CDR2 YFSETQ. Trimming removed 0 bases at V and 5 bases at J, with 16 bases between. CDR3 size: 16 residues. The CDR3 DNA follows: TGCGCCAGCAGCTTGGCACTTAAGGGGCGAGGAGATACGCAGTATTTT. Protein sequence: CASSLALKGRGDTQYF.

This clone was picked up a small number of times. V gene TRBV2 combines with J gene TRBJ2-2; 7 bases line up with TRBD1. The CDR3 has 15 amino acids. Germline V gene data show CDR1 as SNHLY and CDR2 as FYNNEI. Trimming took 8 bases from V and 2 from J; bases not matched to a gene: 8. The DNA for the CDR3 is TGTGCCAGCCGCCCCTGGGACAGCAACACCGGGGAGCTGTTTTTT. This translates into CASRPWDSNTGELFF.

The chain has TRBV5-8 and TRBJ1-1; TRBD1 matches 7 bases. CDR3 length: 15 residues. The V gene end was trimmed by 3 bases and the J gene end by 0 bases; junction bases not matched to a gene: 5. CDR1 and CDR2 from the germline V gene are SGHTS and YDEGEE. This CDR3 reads CASSSGQVMNTEAFF. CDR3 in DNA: TGTGCCAGCAGCTCCGGACAGGTGATGAACACTGAAGCTTTCTTT.

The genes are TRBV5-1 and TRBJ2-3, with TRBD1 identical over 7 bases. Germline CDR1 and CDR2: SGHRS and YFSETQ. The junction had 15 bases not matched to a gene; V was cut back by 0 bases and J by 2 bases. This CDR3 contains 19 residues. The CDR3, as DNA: TGCGCCAGCAGCTTGGATTTAGGCGGTGGGACAGAGTCCACAGATACGCAGTATTTT. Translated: CASSLDLGGGTESTDTQYF.

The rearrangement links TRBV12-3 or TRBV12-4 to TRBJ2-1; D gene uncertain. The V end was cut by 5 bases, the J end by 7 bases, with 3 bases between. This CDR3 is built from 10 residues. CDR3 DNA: TGTGCCAGCAGTCCGAATGAGCAGTTCTTC. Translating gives CASSPNEQFF.